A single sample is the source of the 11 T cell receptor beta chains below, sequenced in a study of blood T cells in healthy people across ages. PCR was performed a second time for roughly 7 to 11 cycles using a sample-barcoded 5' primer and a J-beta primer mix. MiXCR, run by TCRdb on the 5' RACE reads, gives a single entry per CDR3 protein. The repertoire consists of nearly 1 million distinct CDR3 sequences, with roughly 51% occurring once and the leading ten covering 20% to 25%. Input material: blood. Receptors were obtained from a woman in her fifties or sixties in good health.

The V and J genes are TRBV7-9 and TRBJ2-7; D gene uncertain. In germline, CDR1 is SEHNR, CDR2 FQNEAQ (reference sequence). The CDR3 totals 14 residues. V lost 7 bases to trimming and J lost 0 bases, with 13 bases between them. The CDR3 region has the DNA TGTGCCAGCAACCCAGCGTGGAGCTCCTACGAGCAGTACTTC. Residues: CASNPAWSSYEQYF.

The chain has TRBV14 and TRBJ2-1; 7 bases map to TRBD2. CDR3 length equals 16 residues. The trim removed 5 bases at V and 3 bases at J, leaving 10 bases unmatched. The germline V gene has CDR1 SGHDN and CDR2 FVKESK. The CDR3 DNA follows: TGTGCCAGCAGCTCGCTAGCGGAAGCACTCTACAATGAGCAGTTCTTC. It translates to CASSSLAEALYNEQFF.

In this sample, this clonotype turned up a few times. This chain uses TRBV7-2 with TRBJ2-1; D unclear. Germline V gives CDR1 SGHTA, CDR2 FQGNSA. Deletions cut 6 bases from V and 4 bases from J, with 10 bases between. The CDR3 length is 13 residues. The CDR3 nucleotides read TGTGCCAGCAGACAGCTTCCTTACAATGAGCAGTTCTTC. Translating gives CASRQLPYNEQFF.

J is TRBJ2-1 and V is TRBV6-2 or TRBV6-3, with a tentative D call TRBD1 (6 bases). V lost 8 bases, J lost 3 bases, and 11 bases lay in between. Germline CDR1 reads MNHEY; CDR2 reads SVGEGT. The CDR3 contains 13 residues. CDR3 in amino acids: CASRGGNYNEQFF. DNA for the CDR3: TGTGCCAGCCGAGGGGGTAACTACAATGAGCAGTTCTTC.

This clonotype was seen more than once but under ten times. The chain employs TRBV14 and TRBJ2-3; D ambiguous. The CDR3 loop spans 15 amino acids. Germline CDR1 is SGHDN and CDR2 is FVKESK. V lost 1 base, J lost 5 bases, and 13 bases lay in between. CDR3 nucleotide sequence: TGTGCCAGCAGCCAAGGCCCCCGTATGATAGATACGCAGTATTTT. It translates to CASSQGPRMIDTQYF.

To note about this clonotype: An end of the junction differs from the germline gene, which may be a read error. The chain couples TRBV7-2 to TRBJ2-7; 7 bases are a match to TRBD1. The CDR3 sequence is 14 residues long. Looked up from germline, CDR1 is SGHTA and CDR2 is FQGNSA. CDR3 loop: CASNLVKGASEQYF. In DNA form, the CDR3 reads TGTGCCAGCAACTTAGTAAAGGGGGCCAGCGAGCAGTACTTC.

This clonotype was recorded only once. CDR3 sequence (DNA): TGCAGTGCCTCGGGAGTGGGTAATTACGAGCAGTACTTC. Its protein is CSASGVGNYEQYF. The rearrangement uses TRBV20-1 and TRBJ2-7; tentative D call: TRBD2 (6 bases). Germline CDR1 DFQATT, CDR2 SNEGSKA (reference sequence). This CDR3 region has 13 residues. V gave up 6 bases and J gave up 4 bases, with 16 bases separating them.

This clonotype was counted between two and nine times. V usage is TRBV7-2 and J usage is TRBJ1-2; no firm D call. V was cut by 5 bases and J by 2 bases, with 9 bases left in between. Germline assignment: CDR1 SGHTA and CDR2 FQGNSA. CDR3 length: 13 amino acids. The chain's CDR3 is CASSMDLNYGYTF. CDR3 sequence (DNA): TGTGCCAGCAGCATGGACCTCAACTATGGCTACACCTTC.

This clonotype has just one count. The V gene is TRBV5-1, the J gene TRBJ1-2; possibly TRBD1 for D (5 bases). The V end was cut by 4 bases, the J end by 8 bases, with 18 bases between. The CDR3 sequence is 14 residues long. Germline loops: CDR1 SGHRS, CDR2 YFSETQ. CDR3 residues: CASSVRDPREGYTF. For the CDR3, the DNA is TGCGCCAGCAGCGTACGGGACCCCCGGGAGGGCTACACCTTC.

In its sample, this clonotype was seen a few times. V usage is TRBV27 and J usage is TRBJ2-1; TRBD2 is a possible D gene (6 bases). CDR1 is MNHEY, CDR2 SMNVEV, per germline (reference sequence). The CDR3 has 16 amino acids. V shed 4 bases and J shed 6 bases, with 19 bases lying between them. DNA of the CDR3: TGTGCCAGCAGTTCTTACCTGACTAGGAGGGGCAATGAGCAGTTCTTC. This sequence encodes CASSSYLTRRGNEQFF.

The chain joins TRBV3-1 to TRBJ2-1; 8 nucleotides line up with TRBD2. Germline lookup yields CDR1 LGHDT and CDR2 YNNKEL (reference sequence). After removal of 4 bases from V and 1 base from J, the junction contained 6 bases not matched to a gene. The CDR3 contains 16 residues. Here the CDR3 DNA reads TGTGCCAGCAGCCGCCTTAGCGGGATTTCCTACAATGAGCAGTTCTTC. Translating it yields CASSRLSGISYNEQFF.